A selection of T cell receptor beta chains follows, all from one sample in a study of cytomegalovirus exposure and HLA in healthy donors. Libraries were prepared by immunoSEQ multiplex PCR; TCRdb keeps only in-frame clonotypes and omits some of them. The table lists 180,000 or so clones, around 80% of them singletons. Specimen: PBMCs. The receptors here all came from a woman in her 30s in good health and CMV-seropositive. Each CDR3 is given with its conserved first and last residue. The D gene is left open where the match is weak. Rows may omit the clone size; those that give it use once, few, many or a size class.

v_call	clone_size	d_call	j_call	cdr3_aa	cdr3_nt
TRBV4-1	once	TRBD2	TRBJ2-3	CASSQDRLAGVSTDTQYF	TGCGCCAGCAGCCAAGACAGACTAGCGGGGGTTAGCACAGATACGCAGTATTTT
TRBV28	-	-	TRBJ1-3	CASRPSGTGNTIYF	TGTGCCAGCAGACCCTCCGGGACTGGAAACACCATATATTTT
TRBV9	-	TRBD2	TRBJ2-2	CASSPGLAGGLNTGELFF	TGTGCCAGCAGCCCCGGACTAGCGGGGGGGCTGAACACCGGGGAGCTGTTTTTT
TRBV30	-	-	TRBJ1-2	CAWSPDTSYGYTF	TGTGCCTGGAGTCCCGATACAAGTTATGGCTACACCTTC
TRBV6-6	-	TRBD1	TRBJ1-5	CASRRDRGGNQPQHF	TGTGCCAGCAGGAGGGACAGGGGAGGCAATCAGCCCCAGCATTTT
TRBV11-3	-	-	TRBJ2-3	CASSLGLDRGDTQYF	TGTGCCAGCAGCTTAGGGCTCGACCGGGGGGATACGCAGTATTTT
TRBV5-8	-	-	TRBJ2-1	CASISDRYNEQFF	TGTGCCAGCATCTCCGACAGGTACAATGAGCAGTTCTTC
TRBV4-1	-	TRBD2	TRBJ2-3	CASSQERGGPDTQYF	TGTGCCAGCAGCCAAGAGCGGGGGGGCCCAGATACGCAGTATTTT
TRBV11-3	few	TRBD2	TRBJ2-5	CASSLGSGAPQETQYF	TGTGCCAGCAGCTTAGGGAGCGGGGCGCCTCAAGAGACCCAGTACTTC
TRBV11-2	-	-	TRBJ1-2	CASSSPHQVANGYTF	TGTGCCAGCAGCTCCCCCCATCAGGTCGCGAATGGCTACACCTTC
TRBV28	-	-	TRBJ1-2	CASSLPSHYGYTF	TGTGCCAGCAGTTTACCGTCTCACTATGGCTACACCTTC
TRBV6-6	-	-	TRBJ2-5	CASSASGTKQETQYF	TGTGCCAGCAGTGCCTCCGGGACAAAACAAGAGACCCAGTACTTC
TRBV5-6	-	-	TRBJ2-6	CASSPPGILSGANVLTF	TGTGCCAGCAGCCCCCCAGGTATCCTCTCTGGGGCCAACGTCCTGACTTTC
TRBV28	-	TRBD1	TRBJ1-2	CASRTGGHYGYTF	TGTGCCAGCAGGACAGGGGGTCACTATGGCTACACCTTC
TRBV6-5	few	-	TRBJ2-2	CASSPDRNTGELFF	TGTGCCAGCAGTCCGGACAGAAACACCGGGGAGCTGTTTTTT
TRBV4-3	few	-	TRBJ1-2	CASSYDRGLNYGYTF	TGCGCCAGCAGCTACGACCGGGGTCTTAACTATGGCTACACCTTC
TRBV29-1	-	TRBD1	TRBJ1-2	CSVDLGQGTGGYTF	TGCAGCGTTGATTTGGGACAGGGCACGGGCGGCTACACCTTC
TRBV5-6	-	-	TRBJ2-7	CASSLTGTTYEQYF	TGTGCCAGCAGCTTGACAGGGACGACCTACGAGCAGTACTTC
TRBV9	-	-	TRBJ2-2	CASSEGGAPGELFF	TGTGCCAGCAGCGAGGGGGGGGCGCCGGGGGAGCTGTTTTTT
TRBV6-4	-	TRBD2	TRBJ2-1	CASSGTSGGNNEQFF	TGTGCCAGCAGTGGGACTAGCGGGGGGAACAATGAGCAGTTCTTC
TRBV5-6	-	-	TRBJ2-7	CASSLWGQYPYEQYF	TGTGCCAGCAGCTTGTGGGGGCAGTACCCCTACGAGCAGTACTTC
TRBV25-1	few	-	TRBJ2-3	CASSSTDTQYF	TGTGCCAGCAGCTCCACAGATACGCAGTATTTT
TRBV6-4	-	TRBD1	TRBJ1-5	CASSGQGGNQPQHF	TGTGCCAGCAGCGGACAGGGAGGCAATCAGCCCCAGCATTTT
TRBV19	-	TRBD2	TRBJ2-3	CASSPSGGGTDTQYF	TGTGCCAGTAGCCCTAGCGGGGGGGGAACAGATACGCAGTATTTT
TRBV7-8	-	-	TRBJ2-7	CASSLEGASHHEQYF	TGTGCCAGCAGCTTAGAAGGGGCTTCTCATCACGAGCAGTACTTC
TRBV11-2	few	-	TRBJ2-3	CASSSLRDTQYF	TGTGCCAGCAGCTCCCTGCGAGATACGCAGTATTTT
TRBV9	-	-	TRBJ1-2	CASSVNRGSHGYTF	TGTGCCAGCAGCGTTAATAGGGGGTCACATGGCTACACCTTC
TRBV4-1	-	-	TRBJ2-2	CASSQGHGTGSGNTGELFF	TGCGCCAGCAGCCAAGGTCACGGGACTGGTTCGGGTAACACCGGGGAGCTGTTTTTT
TRBV4-3	-	TRBD2	TRBJ2-1	CASSQPTSGANEQFF	TGCGCCAGCAGCCAACCGACTAGCGGGGCCAATGAGCAGTTCTTC
TRBV7-2	-	-	TRBJ1-2	CASSLGSLPNYGYTF	TGTGCCAGCAGCTTAGGTTCCCTCCCTAACTATGGCTACACCTTC
TRBV7-2	-	-	TRBJ2-1	CASSLSSRRGEQFF	TGTGCCAGCAGCTTAAGTAGTCGTAGAGGTGAGCAGTTCTTC
TRBV7-9	-	TRBD1	TRBJ1-1	CASSPGTGGAEAFF	TGTGCCAGCAGCCCTGGGACAGGGGGCGCTGAAGCTTTCTTT
TRBV9	-	-	TRBJ1-3	CASSGKGGNSGNTIYF	TGTGCCAGCAGCGGTAAGGGAGGGAACTCTGGAAACACCATATATTTT
TRBV9	-	-	TRBJ2-2	CASSVARVISNTGELFF	TGTGCCAGCAGCGTAGCCAGGGTCATATCGAACACCGGGGAGCTGTTTTTT
TRBV9	-	-	TRBJ2-7	CASSVGGGGRGEQYF	TGTGCCAGCAGCGTTGGGGGGGGAGGCAGGGGCGAGCAGTACTTC
TRBV6-1	-	-	TRBJ1-5	CASSDRRRNQPQHF	TGTGCCAGCAGTGACCGCAGGCGTAATCAGCCCCAGCATTTT
TRBV11-3	once	TRBD1	TRBJ2-2	CASSLDRTTGELFF	TGTGCCAGCAGCCTGGACAGGACCACCGGGGAGCTGTTTTTT
TRBV28	-	-	TRBJ2-6	CASSHRQAAGANVLTF	TGTGCCAGCAGCCATCGACAGGCAGCTGGGGCCAACGTCCTGACTTTC
TRBV7-2	-	-	TRBJ1-2	CASSLTLRDAGAYGYTF	TGTGCCAGCAGCTTAACCCTCCGAGACGCAGGGGCCTATGGCTACACCTTC
TRBV28	-	TRBD1	TRBJ2-7	CASSPPGQGGEQYF	TGTGCCAGCAGTCCGCCGGGACAGGGGGGCGAGCAGTACTTC
TRBV18	-	TRBD1	TRBJ1-2	CASSPPGTGGSSGYTF	TGTGCCAGCTCACCACCGGGGACAGGGGGTAGTTCTGGCTACACCTTC
TRBV7-2	-	TRBD2	TRBJ2-5	CASSRGTSGNWAQYF	TGTGCCAGCAGCCGGGGAACTAGCGGGAATTGGGCCCAGTACTTC
TRBV21-1	-	-	TRBJ1-5	CASSSWEEGSPTDQSNQPQHF	TGTGCCAGCAGCTCTTGGGAAGAGGGATCCCCAACCGACCAAAGCAATCAGCCCCAGCATTTT
TRBV19	once	-	TRBJ1-2	CASTSPRGYTF	TGTGCCAGTACCTCCCCTAGAGGCTACACCTTC
TRBV5-1	-	-	TRBJ2-2	CASSVLQGGTGELFF	TGCGCCAGCAGCGTCTTACAGGGTGGCACCGGGGAGCTGTTTTTT
TRBV19	once	-	TRBJ2-7	CASKQNRASYEQYF	TGTGCCAGTAAGCAGAACAGGGCATCCTACGAGCAGTACTTC
TRBV28	-	TRBD2	TRBJ2-1	CASTPGFGTSGYNEQFF	TGTGCCAGCACCCCCGGGTTCGGGACTAGCGGCTACAATGAGCAGTTCTTC
TRBV4-2	-	TRBD1	TRBJ2-5	CASSQERAQGKETQYF	TGTGCCAGCAGCCAAGAAAGGGCACAGGGGAAAGAGACCCAGTACTTC
TRBV13	-	TRBD2	TRBJ2-1	CASSLEGRGGVNRGNEQFF	TGTGCCAGCAGCTTAGAAGGTCGGGGGGGGGTCAATCGGGGCAATGAGCAGTTCTTC
TRBV4-1	-	-	TRBJ1-6	CASSQTEDRIYNSPLHF	TGCGCCAGCAGCCAGACCGAGGACAGAATTTATAATTCGCCCCTCCACTTT
TRBV2	-	-	TRBJ1-6	CASSVGRTSSPLHF	TGTGCCAGCAGTGTGGGAAGGACTAGTTCACCCCTCCACTTT
TRBV7-3	-	TRBD1	TRBJ1-5	CASSLRGDRGRGVVNQPQHF	TGTGCCAGCAGCTTGCGGGGGGACAGGGGGCGCGGTGTGGTCAATCAGCCCCAGCATTTT
TRBV5-1	-	TRBD1	TRBJ1-2	CASSFTGGGYGYTF	TGCGCCAGCAGCTTTACAGGGGGCGGCTATGGCTACACCTTC
TRBV30	once	-	TRBJ1-5	CAWSGNRNQPQHF	TGTGCCTGGAGCGGGAACAGAAATCAGCCCCAGCATTTT
TRBV5-1	-	-	TRBJ2-7	CASSPGVGTYEQYF	TGCGCCAGCAGCCCAGGGGTGGGAACCTACGAGCAGTACTTC